This TCR beta chain was identified during a study of T cell responses to AZD1222 COVID-19 vaccine. The germline V gene has CDR1 SGHDT and CDR2 YYEEEE. Trimming removed 2 bases at V and 7 bases at J, with 7 bases between. The CDR3 runs 12 residues. Study-wide results and caveats: As reported, nearly half of all spike-specific TCRs target variant regions that are unmutated.

Assay used: immunoSEQ multiplex PCR; TCRdb lists only in-frame clones, some missing. The table shows 150,000 to 200,000 clones, with 94% occurring only once. In regard to this clone: As yet, its antigen is unknown.

The chain joins TRBV5-6 to TRBJ1-5; D may be TRBD1 (6 bases). The sequenced sample was peripheral blood, obtained 28 days after the second AZD1222 dose. This clonotype was sampled from an adult who received the AZD1222 COVID-19 vaccine. The CDR3, as DNA: TGTGCCAGCAGCTTAAGGGGGCAGCCCCAGCATTTT. It yields the protein CASSLRGQPQHF.